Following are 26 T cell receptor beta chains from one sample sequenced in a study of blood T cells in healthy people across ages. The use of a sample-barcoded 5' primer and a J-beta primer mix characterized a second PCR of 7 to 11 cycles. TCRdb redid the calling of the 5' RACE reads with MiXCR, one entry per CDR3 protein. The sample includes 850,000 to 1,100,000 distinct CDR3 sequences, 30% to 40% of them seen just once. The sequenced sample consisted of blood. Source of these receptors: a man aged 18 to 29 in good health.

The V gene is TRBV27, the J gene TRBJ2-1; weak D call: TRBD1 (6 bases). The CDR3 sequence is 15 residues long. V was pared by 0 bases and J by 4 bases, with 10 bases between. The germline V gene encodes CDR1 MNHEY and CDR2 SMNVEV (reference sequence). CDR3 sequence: CASSLSTGAYNEQFF. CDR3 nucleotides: TGTGCCAGCAGTTTATCGACAGGTGCTTACAATGAGCAGTTCTTC.

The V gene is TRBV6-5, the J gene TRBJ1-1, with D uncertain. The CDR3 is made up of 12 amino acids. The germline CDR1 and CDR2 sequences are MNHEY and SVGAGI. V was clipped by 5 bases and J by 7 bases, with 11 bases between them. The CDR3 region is CASSAPSGEAFF. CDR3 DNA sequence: TGTGCCAGCAGTGCCCCGTCGGGTGAAGCTTTCTTT.

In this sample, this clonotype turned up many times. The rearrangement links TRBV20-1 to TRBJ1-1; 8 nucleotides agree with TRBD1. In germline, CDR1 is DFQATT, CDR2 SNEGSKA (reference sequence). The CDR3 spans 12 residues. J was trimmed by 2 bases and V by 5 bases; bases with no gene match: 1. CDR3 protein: CSAGQGNTEAFF. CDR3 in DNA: TGCAGTGCTGGACAGGGAAACACTGAAGCTTTCTTT.

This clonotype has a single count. DNA for the CDR3: TGTGCCAGCAGTTTCTCCCGGGAATCCTACGAGCAGTACTTC. Its translation: CASSFSRESYEQYF. V gene TRBV27 combines with J gene TRBJ2-7; perhaps TRBD2 as D (5 bases). The CDR3 covers 14 residues. The germline V gene encodes CDR1 MNHEY and CDR2 SMNVEV (reference sequence). V was trimmed by 3 bases and J by 1 base, leaving 10 bases between them.

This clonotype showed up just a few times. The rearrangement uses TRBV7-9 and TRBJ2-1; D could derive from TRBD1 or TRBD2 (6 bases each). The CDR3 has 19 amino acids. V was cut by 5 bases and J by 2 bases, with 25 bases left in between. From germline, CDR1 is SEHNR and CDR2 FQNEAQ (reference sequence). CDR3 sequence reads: CASSPQSFWGALAYNEQFF. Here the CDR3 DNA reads TGTGCCAGCAGCCCTCAAAGTTTTTGGGGGGCGCTGGCCTACAATGAGCAGTTCTTC.

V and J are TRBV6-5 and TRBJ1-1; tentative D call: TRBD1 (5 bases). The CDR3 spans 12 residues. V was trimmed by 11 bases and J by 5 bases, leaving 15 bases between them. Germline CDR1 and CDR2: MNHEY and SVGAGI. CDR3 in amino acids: CAGTNGGTEAFF. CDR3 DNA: TGTGCCGGCACCAACGGGGGGACTGAAGCTTTCTTT.

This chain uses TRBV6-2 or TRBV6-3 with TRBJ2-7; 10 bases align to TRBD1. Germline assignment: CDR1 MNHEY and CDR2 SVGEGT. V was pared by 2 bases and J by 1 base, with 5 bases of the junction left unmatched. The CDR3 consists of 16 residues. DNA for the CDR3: TGTGCCAGCAGTTACAAGGGACAGGGGATGTCCTACGAGCAGTACTTC. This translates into CASSYKGQGMSYEQYF.

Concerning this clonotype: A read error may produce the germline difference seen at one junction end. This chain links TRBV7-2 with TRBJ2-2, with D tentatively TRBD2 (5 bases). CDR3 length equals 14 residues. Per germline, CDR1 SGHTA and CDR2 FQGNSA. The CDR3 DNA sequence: TGTGCCAGCAGCGTAGCGATCGGGTCCGGGGAGCTGTTTTTT. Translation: CASSVAIGSGELFF.

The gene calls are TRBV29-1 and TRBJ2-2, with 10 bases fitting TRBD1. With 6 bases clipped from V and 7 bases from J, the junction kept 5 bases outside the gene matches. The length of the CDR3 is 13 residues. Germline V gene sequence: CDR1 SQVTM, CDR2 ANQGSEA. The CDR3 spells CSVRDRGHGELFF. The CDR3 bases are TGCAGCGTCCGGGACAGGGGACACGGGGAGCTGTTTTTT.

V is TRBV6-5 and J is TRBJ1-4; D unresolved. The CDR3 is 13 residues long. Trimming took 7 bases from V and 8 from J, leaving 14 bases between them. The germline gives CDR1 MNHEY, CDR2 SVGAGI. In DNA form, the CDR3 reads TGTGCCAGCACCTACTCCTTTGGGGAAAAACTGTTTTTT. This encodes CASTYSFGEKLFF.

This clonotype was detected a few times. The CDR3 DNA follows: TGTGCCAGCAGTGAAGTCTTTCAGAACACTGAAGCTTTCTTT. Residues: CASSEVFQNTEAFF. The chain links TRBV6-1 to TRBJ1-1; D unresolved. CDR1 and CDR2 from the germline V gene are MNHNS and SASEGT. The CDR3 runs 14 residues. Trimming stripped 1 base from V and 1 base from J, with 7 bases between.

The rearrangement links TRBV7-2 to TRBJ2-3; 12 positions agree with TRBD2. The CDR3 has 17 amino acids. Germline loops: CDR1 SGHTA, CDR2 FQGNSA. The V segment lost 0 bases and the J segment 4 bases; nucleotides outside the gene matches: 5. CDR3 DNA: TGTGCCAGCAGCTTAGCTGGTCTAGCGGGGGGGCCAGATACGCAGTATTTT. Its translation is CASSLAGLAGGPDTQYF.

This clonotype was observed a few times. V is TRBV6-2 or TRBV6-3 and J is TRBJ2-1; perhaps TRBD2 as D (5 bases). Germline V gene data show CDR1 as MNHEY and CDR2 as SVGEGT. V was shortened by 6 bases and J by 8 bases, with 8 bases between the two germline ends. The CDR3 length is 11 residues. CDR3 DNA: TGTGCCAGCAGGGAGGTAGATGAGCAGTTCTTC. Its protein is CASREVDEQFF.

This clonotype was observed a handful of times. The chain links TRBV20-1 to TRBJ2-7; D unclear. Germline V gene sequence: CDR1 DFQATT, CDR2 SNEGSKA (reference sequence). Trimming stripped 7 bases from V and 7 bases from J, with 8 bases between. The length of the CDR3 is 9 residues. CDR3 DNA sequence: TGCAGTGATCTACAGGAGCAGTACTTC. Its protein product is CSDLQEQYF.

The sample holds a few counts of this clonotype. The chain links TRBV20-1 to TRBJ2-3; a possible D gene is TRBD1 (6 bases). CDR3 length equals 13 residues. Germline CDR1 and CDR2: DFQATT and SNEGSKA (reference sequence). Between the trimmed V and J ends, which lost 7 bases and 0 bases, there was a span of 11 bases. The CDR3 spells CSGRTASTDTQYF. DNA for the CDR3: TGCAGTGGTCGGACAGCTAGCACAGATACGCAGTATTTT.

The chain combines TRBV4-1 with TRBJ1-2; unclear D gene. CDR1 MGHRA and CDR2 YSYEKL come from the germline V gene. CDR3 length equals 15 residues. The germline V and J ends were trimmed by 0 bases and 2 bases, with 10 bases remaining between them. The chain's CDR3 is CASSQDRVENYGYTF. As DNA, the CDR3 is TGCGCCAGCAGCCAAGATCGGGTTGAAAACTATGGCTACACCTTC.

As DNA, the CDR3 is TGTGCCAGCAGTCACCGGACCCGTCTCGCAGATACGCAGTATTTT. The encoded protein is CASSHRTRLADTQYF. This chain joins TRBV6-2 or TRBV6-3 and TRBJ2-3; D unclear. Between the trimmed V and J ends, which lost 5 bases and 4 bases, there was a span of 16 bases. Germline CDR1 and CDR2: MNHEY and SVGEGT. The CDR3 runs to 15 residues.

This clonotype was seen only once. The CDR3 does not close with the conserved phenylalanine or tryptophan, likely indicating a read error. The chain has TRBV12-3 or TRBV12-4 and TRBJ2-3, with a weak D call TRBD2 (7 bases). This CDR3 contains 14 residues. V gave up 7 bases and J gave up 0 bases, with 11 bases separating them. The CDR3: CASKRGASTDTQYS. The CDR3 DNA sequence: TGTGCCAGCAAACGGGGGGCTAGCACAGATACGCAGTATTCC.

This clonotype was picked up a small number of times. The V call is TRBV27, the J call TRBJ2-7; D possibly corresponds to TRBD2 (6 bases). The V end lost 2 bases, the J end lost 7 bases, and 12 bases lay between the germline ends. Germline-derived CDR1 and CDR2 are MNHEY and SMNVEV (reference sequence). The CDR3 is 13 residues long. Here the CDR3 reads CASSLRTGVEQYF. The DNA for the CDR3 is TGTGCCAGCAGTTTAAGGACGGGGGTAGAGCAGTACTTC.

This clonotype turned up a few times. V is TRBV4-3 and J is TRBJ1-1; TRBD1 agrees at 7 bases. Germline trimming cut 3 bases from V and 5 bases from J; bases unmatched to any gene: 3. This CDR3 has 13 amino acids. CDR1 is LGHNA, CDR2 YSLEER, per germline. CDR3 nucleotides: TGCGCCAGCAGCCAGGACAGGACGACTGAAGCTTTCTTT. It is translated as CASSQDRTTEAFF.

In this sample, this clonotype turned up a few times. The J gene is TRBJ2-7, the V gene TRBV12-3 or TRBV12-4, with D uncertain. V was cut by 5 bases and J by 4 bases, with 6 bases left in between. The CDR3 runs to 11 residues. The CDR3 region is CASSMGYEQYF. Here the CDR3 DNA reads TGTGCCAGCAGTATGGGATACGAGCAGTACTTC.

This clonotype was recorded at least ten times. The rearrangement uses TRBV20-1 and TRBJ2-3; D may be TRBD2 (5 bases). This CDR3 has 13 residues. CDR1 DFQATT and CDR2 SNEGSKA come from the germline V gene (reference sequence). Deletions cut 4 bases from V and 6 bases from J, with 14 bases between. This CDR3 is CSATRGIADTQYF. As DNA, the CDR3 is TGCAGTGCTACCCGAGGGATCGCGGATACGCAGTATTTT.

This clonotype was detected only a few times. CDR3 loop: CASSARGVDDGYTF. The CDR3 DNA sequence: TGTGCCAGCAGCGCCCGGGGGGTTGATGATGGCTACACCTTC. This chain uses TRBV9 with TRBJ1-2, with a possible D match to TRBD1 (5 bases). CDR3 length: 14 residues. Germline V CDR1 and CDR2: SGDLS, YYNGEE. V was cut by 3 bases and J by 6 bases, with 15 bases left in between.

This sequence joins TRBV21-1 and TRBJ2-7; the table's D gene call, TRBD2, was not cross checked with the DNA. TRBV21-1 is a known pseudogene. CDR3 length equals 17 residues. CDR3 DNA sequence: TGTGCCAGCAGCAAAGTCGGCAGGAGCGGGTTTATATACGAGCAGTACTTC. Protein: CASSKVGRSGFIYEQYF.

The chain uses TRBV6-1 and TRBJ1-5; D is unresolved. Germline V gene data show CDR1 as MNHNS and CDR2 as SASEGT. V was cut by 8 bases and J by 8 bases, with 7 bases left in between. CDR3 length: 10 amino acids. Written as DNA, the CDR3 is TGTGCCAGCTCCCGTGAGCCCCAGCATTTT. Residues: CASSREPQHF.

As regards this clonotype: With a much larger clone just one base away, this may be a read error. The chain's CDR3 is CASRISEGNYNEQFF. The CDR3, as DNA: TGTGCCAGCCGGATTAGCGAGGGGAACTACAATGAGCAGTTCTTC. The chain recombines TRBV11-1 with TRBJ2-1; D possibly uses TRBD1 or TRBD2 (5 bases each). Per germline, CDR1 SGHAT and CDR2 FQDESV (reference sequence). This CDR3 has 15 amino acids. The germline V and J ends were trimmed by 8 bases and 3 bases, with 17 bases remaining between them.